These 8 T cell receptor beta chains were sequenced from one sample in a study of T cell responses to AZD1222 COVID-19 vaccine. Libraries were prepared by immunoSEQ multiplex PCR; TCRdb keeps only in-frame clonotypes and omits some of them. The sample has some 120,000 clones; 88% are singletons. Sequenced here: peripheral blood, sampled on day 0 of AZD1222 vaccination. These receptors were collected from an adult in good health.

Points on this clone: The same CDR3 also results from other DNA sequences found in this sample. The chain employs TRBV20-1 and TRBJ2-5; D ambiguous. V gave up 6 bases and J gave up 1 base, with 3 bases separating them. Germline assignment: CDR1 DFQATT and CDR2 SNEGSKA (reference sequence). CDR3 size: 10 residues. The CDR3 region has the DNA TGCAGTGCAGGCCAAGAGACCCAGTACTTC. Translating it yields CSAGQETQYF.

The gene calls are TRBV7-2 and TRBJ2-7; D is uncertain. Trimming left V 0 bases short and J 1 base short, with 7 bases between. Germline-derived CDR1 and CDR2 are SGHTA and FQGNSA. CDR3 length equals 14 residues. This CDR3 is CASSLAGRSYEQYF. The CDR3 region has the DNA TGTGCCAGCAGCTTAGCTGGCAGGTCCTACGAGCAGTACTTC.

V and J are TRBV6-6 and TRBJ1-1, with D uncertain. The CDR3 is made up of 10 amino acids. Germline V CDR1 and CDR2: MNHNY, SVGAGI (reference sequence). V lost 5 bases, J lost 8 bases, and 6 bases lay in between. CDR3 in DNA: TGTGCCAGCAGTCGTCAAGAAGCTTTCTTT. It encodes CASSRQEAFF.

The chain employs TRBV5-1 and TRBJ2-1; D remains ambiguous. The germline V gene has CDR1 SGHRS and CDR2 YFSETQ. With 2 bases removed from V and 6 bases from J, the gap between germline ends came to 6 bases. This CDR3 is built from 12 residues. The DNA of the CDR3 is TGCGCCAGCAGCTTAAAATCCAATGAGCAGTTCTTC. Residues: CASSLKSNEQFF.

V is TRBV28 and J is TRBJ2-1; D call uncertain. V was trimmed by 5 bases and J by 9 bases, leaving 20 bases between them. The germline gives CDR1 MDHEN, CDR2 SYDVKM. The CDR3 is 15 amino acids. CDR3 bases: TGTGCCAGCAGTACCCTCGACGTCTGGTGGGCTGAGCAGTTCTTC. Translated, it gives CASSTLDVWWAEQFF.

The count of this clone is one. The chain uses TRBV5-1 and TRBJ2-7; maybe TRBD2 (7 bases). CDR3 length: 15 amino acids. The ends were cut back, 1 base at V and 4 bases at J, with 15 bases in the middle. CDR1 is SGHRS and CDR2 is YFSETQ in the germline V gene. The CDR3 DNA sequence: TGCGCCAGCAGCTTGTGGGGGGGCACTGAATACGAGCAGTACTTC. The encoded protein is CASSLWGGTEYEQYF.

V is TRBV5-4 and J is TRBJ1-5; 7 bases are shared with TRBD1. This CDR3 comprises 13 residues. The V gene end was trimmed by 1 base and the J gene end by 5 bases; junction bases not matched to a gene: 0. Germline CDR1 is SGHNT and CDR2 is YYREEE (reference sequence). This CDR3 reads CASSLQGDQPQHF. For the CDR3, the DNA is TGTGCCAGCAGCTTGCAGGGGGATCAGCCCCAGCATTTT.

J is TRBJ2-5 and V is TRBV11-2; D is uncertain. The CDR3 covers 15 residues. Germline V gene lookup returns CDR1 SGHAT and CDR2 FQNNGV. V was cut by 1 base and J by 2 bases, with 11 bases left in between. The CDR3 reads CASSLAVGSQETQYF. The CDR3 nucleotides are TGTGCCAGCAGCTTAGCTGTCGGGTCTCAAGAGACCCAGTACTTC.